The 19 T cell receptor beta chains listed next were all sequenced from one sample in a study of shared clonotypes between healthy human individuals (dated by TCRdb to the early 2020s). Library preparation employed the immunoSEQ multiplex PCR assay. This is the immuneACCESS table as TCRdb keeps it, with only in-frame sequences that have V and J called. A part of the clones is gone; compared with another copy, unresolved V genes explain less than half, and the rest is unexplained. The sample table holds 2 million or so clones, of which less than 95% were seen once. The ten largest account for approximately 1.2% of the sample. CD8 naive samples were CD45RO-negative cells positively selected for CCR7, giving a CD45RA+CCR7+ population that excluded TemRA cells. The source material was naive CD8+ T cells sorted from blood. The label giving this sample's cell subset or site can be read as: CD45RA+CCR7+. Source of these receptors: a man aged 18 to 29 in good health.

The chain has TRBV4-3 and TRBJ2-3, with 8 bases that match TRBD1. CDR3 length: 16 residues. Germline V gives CDR1 LGHNA, CDR2 YSLEER. Unmatched junction bases numbered 6, after V lost 0 bases and J lost 4 bases. The CDR3 is CASSQDRGPGSDTQYF. For the CDR3, the DNA is TGCGCCAGCAGCCAAGACAGGGGGCCGGGGTCAGATACGCAGTATTTT.

The chain links TRBV5-6 to TRBJ1-1; perhaps TRBD1 as D (5 bases). The CDR3 covers 13 residues. Germline V CDR1 and CDR2: SGHDT, YYEEEE. Trimming pared 1 base from V and 6 bases from J, leaving 10 bases between. The CDR3: CASSLLGAPEAFF. The CDR3 DNA is TGTGCCAGCAGCTTGTTAGGGGCCCCTGAAGCTTTCTTT. Combining the CDR3 with reference TRBV5-6 and TRBJ1-1 gives the whole variable domain DAGVTQSPTHLIKTRGQQVTLRCSPKSGHDTVSWYQQALGQGPQFIFQYYEEEERQRGNFPDRFSGHQFPNYSSELNVNALLLGDSALYLCASSLLGAPEAFFGQGTRLTVV.

The V call is TRBV29-1, the J call TRBJ1-1; no definite D call. The length of the CDR3 is 14 residues. V gave up 0 bases and J gave up 10 bases, with 18 bases separating them. The germline CDR1 and CDR2 sequences are SQVTM and ANQGSEA. For the CDR3, the DNA is TGCAGCGTTGAAGATTCAACAGCTCTGTATTCAGCTTTCTTT. Translating gives CSVEDSTALYSAFF.

The chain uses TRBV27 and TRBJ2-7; a possible D gene is TRBD1 (5 bases). The CDR3 contains 13 residues. From germline, CDR1 is MNHEY and CDR2 SMNVEV (reference sequence). Trimming stripped 4 bases from V and 2 bases from J, with 9 bases between. The CDR3 is CASSSLGPYEQYF. CDR3 sequence (DNA): TGTGCCAGCAGTTCCCTGGGGCCCTACGAGCAGTACTTC.

The chain is built from TRBV2 and TRBJ2-7, with 8 bases identical to TRBD1. With 10 bases clipped from V and 0 bases from J, the junction kept 11 bases outside the gene matches. There are 15 residues in the CDR3. Germline CDR1 and CDR2: SNHLY and FYNNEI. CDR3 amino acids: CATGLTGADSYEQYF. As DNA, the CDR3 is TGTGCCACCGGACTGACAGGGGCCGACTCCTACGAGCAGTACTTC.

This chain uses TRBV6-5 with TRBJ2-7; 12 positions match TRBD2. With V trimmed by 5 bases and J by 3 bases, 5 bases remained unmatched. CDR1 and CDR2 from the germline V gene are MNHEY and SVGAGI. CDR3 length: 15 residues. CDR3 region: CASSPMTSGSYEQYF. For the CDR3, the DNA is TGTGCCAGCAGTCCAATGACTAGCGGGAGCTACGAGCAGTACTTC.

The rearrangement links TRBV27 to TRBJ2-5; D possibly corresponds to TRBD2 (7 bases). The CDR3 loop spans 14 amino acids. CDR1 and CDR2 (germline): MNHEY, SMNVEV (reference sequence). V lost 2 bases to trimming and J lost 7 bases, with 14 bases between them. The CDR3 reads CASSLLAGEGTQYF. The CDR3 coding sequence is TGTGCCAGCAGTTTACTTGCAGGGGAGGGGACCCAGTACTTC.

The CDR3 DNA follows: TGTGCCAGCAGCAAAGGAAGGGACGCAAGGGCCCAGGAGACCCAGTACTTC. Encoded protein: CASSKGRDARAQETQYF. The gene calls are TRBV21-1 and TRBJ2-5. TRBV21-1 is described as a pseudogene. The CDR3 contains 17 residues.

This chain links TRBV5-4 with TRBJ2-4; TRBD1 matches at 10 bases. The CDR3 runs to 15 residues. Unmatched junction bases numbered 6, after V lost 4 bases and J lost 5 bases. CDR1 and CDR2 (germline): SGHNT, YYREEE (reference sequence). In DNA form, the CDR3 reads TGTGCCAGCAGCGCCTCCGGGACAGGGGAAAACATTCAGTACTTC. Amino acid sequence: CASSASGTGENIQYF.

This clone was seen a handful of times. The CDR3 nucleotides are TGTGCCAGCAGTTACGCCGAGGGGGCTGGTGGCTACACCTTC. It yields the protein CASSYAEGAGGYTF. The chain has TRBV6-5 and TRBJ1-2, with 7 bases fitting TRBD1. V shed 2 bases, J shed 7 bases, and the junction held 7 bases outside the gene matches. The CDR3 loop spans 14 amino acids. CDR1 and CDR2 (germline): MNHEY, SVGAGI.

In its sample, this clone was seen once. The chain is built from TRBV7-2 and TRBJ2-7; D not certain. The CDR3 length is 13 residues. Germline V lookup: CDR1 SGHTA, CDR2 FQGNSA. The V gene lost 5 bases and the J gene lost 6 bases, with 14 bases spanning the gap. The chain's CDR3 is CASSQSSKGEQYF. The CDR3 DNA is TGTGCCAGCAGCCAAAGCAGTAAAGGCGAGCAGTACTTC.

On this clone: The same CDR3 is also encoded by other DNA sequences in this sample. The chain is built from TRBV10-3 and TRBJ2-3; TRBD2 matches at 10 bases. The CDR3 covers 16 residues. Germline trimming cut 0 bases from V and 3 bases from J; bases unmatched to any gene: 3. Germline V gene sequence: CDR1 ENHRY, CDR2 SYGVKD. CDR3 DNA: TGTGCCATCAGTGAGTCGGGTAGCGGGGGGACAGATACGCAGTATTTT. It encodes CAISESGSGGTDTQYF.

This chain links TRBV27 with TRBJ2-1, with 7 bases lining up with TRBD2. Unmatched junction bases numbered 4, after V lost 1 base and J lost 4 bases. CDR1 and CDR2 from the germline V gene are MNHEY and SMNVEV (reference sequence). The CDR3 spans 15 residues. The CDR3 sequence is CASSLFLAAYNEQFF. The CDR3, as DNA: TGTGCCAGCAGTTTATTCCTAGCGGCGTACAATGAGCAGTTCTTC.

V usage is TRBV4-1 and J usage is TRBJ2-2; D is ambiguous. Germline-derived CDR1 and CDR2 are MGHRA and YSYEKL. The CDR3 is 14 amino acids. The V gene lost 3 bases and the J gene lost 4 bases, with 9 bases spanning the gap. The CDR3 bases are TGCGCCAGCAGCCACCCTCTGGGCACCGGGGAGCTGTTTTTT. It yields the protein CASSHPLGTGELFF.

The chain couples TRBV18 to TRBJ1-1, with a possible D match to TRBD1 (6 bases). This CDR3 spans 18 amino acids. Per the germline V gene, CDR1 is KGHSH and CDR2 is LQKENI. Between the trimmed V and J ends, which lost 2 bases and 3 bases, there was a span of 22 bases. CDR3 amino acids: CASSPSGGRGFMDTEAFF. The CDR3 bases are TGTGCCAGCTCACCATCGGGCGGCAGGGGCTTTATGGACACTGAAGCTTTCTTT.

The chain carries TRBV10-2 and TRBJ1-2, with a possible D match to TRBD1 (5 bases). The CDR3 spans 14 residues. In germline, CDR1 is WSHSY, CDR2 SAAADI. Trimming pared 1 base from V and 4 bases from J, leaving 10 bases between. The CDR3: CASSEYAGLYGYTF. DNA of the CDR3: TGCGCCAGCAGTGAGTATGCGGGGCTCTATGGCTACACCTTC.

The CDR3 DNA sequence: TGTGCCAGCCAGAGGGGAGAGGGGTTCGGGTGGGGCACTGAAGCTTTCTTT. It codes for CASQRGEGFGWGTEAFF. J is TRBJ1-1 and V is TRBV2, with TRBD1 as a possible D gene (5 bases). Germline V gene lookup returns CDR1 SNHLY and CDR2 FYNNEI. CDR3 size: 17 residues. V was cut by 8 bases and J by 4 bases, with 26 bases left in between.

V usage is TRBV5-8 and J usage is TRBJ1-5; 7 bases match TRBD1. Germline V lookup: CDR1 SGHTS, CDR2 YDEGEE. The CDR3 length is 16 residues. Losses at the gene ends were 4 bases for V and 2 bases for J; bases not matched to a gene: 9. The CDR3 DNA reads as TGTGCCAGCAGCCTGAGGGGGCGAATCGGCAATCAGCCCCAGCATTTT. This translates into CASSLRGRIGNQPQHF.

The chain joins TRBV11-2 to TRBJ2-7; D perhaps matches TRBD1 (5 bases). CDR1 is SGHAT, CDR2 FQNNGV, per germline. Trimming pared 4 bases from V and 0 bases from J, leaving 13 bases between. The CDR3 has 15 residues. This CDR3 reads CASSSLGQDSYEQYF. The DNA of the CDR3 is TGTGCCAGCAGCTCCTTAGGACAAGACTCCTACGAGCAGTACTTC.